This is a list of T cell receptor beta chains from one sample in a study of CD8 T cells in ankylosing spondylitis. Via MiXCR, TCRdb re-called the 5' RACE reads, giving one row per CDR3 protein. The sample includes 400,000 to 450,000 distinct CDR3 sequences, over 15% seen only once; the top ten take about 0.94%. Sequenced: blood, either unsorted or a sorted T cell fraction (not recorded which). The receptors here all came from a male donor with ankylosing spondylitis. Both conserved end residues are trimmed from each CDR3.

j_call,cdr3_length,v_call,cdr3_aa
TRBJ1-1,15,TRBV5-1,ASSQSPVGTAYTEAF
TRBJ2-1,14,TRBV6-1,ASRRELAVEDNEQF
TRBJ2-1,9,TRBV28,ASRLQGEQF
TRBJ1-1,11,TRBV29-1,SVGTGLETEAF
TRBJ2-1,15,TRBV7-2,ASSGPGPQSSYNEQF
TRBJ2-1,17,TRBV12-3/TRBV12-4,ASTQGPVRQLPSYNEQF
TRBJ1-2,9,TRBV20-1,SAQAPWGYT
TRBJ1-1,11,TRBV18,ASSPDIETEAF
TRBJ2-1,14,TRBV12-3/TRBV12-4,ASSLAGGGWGNEQF
TRBJ2-5,12,TRBV20-1,SAGGGGRLETQY
TRBJ1-5,12,TRBV16,ASSQGGANQPQH
TRBJ2-7,11,TRBV7-2,ASSSPSSYEQY
TRBJ2-7,12,TRBV7-8,ASRSDEGSYEQY
TRBJ2-2,13,TRBV12-3/TRBV12-4,ASTPGDSNTGELF
TRBJ2-5,12,TRBV25-1,ASSPGGGGETQY
TRBJ1-5,11,TRBV20-1,SAETQVGQPQH